This TCR beta chain was identified in a study of T cells expressing NK-cell markers. Looking at the study overall: It was from sorted CD3+CD56+NKG2C+, CD3+CD56+NKG2C- and CD3+CD56-NKG2C+ T cells that TCR beta repertoires came.

Study results and caveats: Dominant NKG2C+ clonotypes in 6 or 7 donors made up about 1.0-7.5% of CD8+ T cells. Expanded clones of NKG2C+ T cells had an unclear HCMV specificity.

The CDR3 consists of 15 residues. Concerning this clonotype: Its specificity is unknown.

What made the TCR beta cDNA was 5'RACE template switching with UMIs. TCRdb reprocessed the 5' RACE reads and reports one entry per CDR3 protein, with no DNA. The sample has about 190,000 distinct CDR3 sequences; the top ten hold 20% to 25%. The receptor's source is a man aged 18-69 years in good health. The chain links TRBV12-3 or TRBV12-4 to TRBJ1-1. The source material was blood T cells: a sorted CD56 or NKG2C T cell subset, CD4+ or CD8+ T cells, or bulk PBMC T cells (not recorded which). The CDR3 loop reads CASSLSREGDTEAFF.